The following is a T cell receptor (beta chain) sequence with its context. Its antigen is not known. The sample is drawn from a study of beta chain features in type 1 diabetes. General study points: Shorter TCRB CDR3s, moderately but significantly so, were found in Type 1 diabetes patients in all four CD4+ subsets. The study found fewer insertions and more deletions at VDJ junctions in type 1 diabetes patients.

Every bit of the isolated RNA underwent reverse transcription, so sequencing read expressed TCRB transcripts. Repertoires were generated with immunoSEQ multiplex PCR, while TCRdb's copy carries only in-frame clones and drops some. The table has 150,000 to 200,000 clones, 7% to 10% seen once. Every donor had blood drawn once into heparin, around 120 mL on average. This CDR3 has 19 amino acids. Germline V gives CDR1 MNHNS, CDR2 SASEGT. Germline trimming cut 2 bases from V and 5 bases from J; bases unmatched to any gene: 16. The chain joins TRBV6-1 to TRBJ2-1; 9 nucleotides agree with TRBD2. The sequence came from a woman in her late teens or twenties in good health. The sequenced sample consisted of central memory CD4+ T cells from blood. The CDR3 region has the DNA TGTGCCAGCAGTGAATACCCAGGAGCCGCTAGCGGGGCCAACAATGAGCAGTTCTTC. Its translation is CASSEYPGAASGANNEQFF.